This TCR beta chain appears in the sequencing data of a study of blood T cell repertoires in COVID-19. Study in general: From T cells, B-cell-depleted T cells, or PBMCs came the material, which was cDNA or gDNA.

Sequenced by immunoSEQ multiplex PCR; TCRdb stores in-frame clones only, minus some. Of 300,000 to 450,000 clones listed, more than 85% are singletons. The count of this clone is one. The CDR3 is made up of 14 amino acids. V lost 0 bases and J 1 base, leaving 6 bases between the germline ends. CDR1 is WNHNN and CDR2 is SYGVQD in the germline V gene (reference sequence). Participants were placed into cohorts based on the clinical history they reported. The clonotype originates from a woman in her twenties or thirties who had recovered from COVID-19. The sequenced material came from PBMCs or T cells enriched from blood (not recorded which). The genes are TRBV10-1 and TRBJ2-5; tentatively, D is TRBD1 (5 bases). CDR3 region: CASSESDIQETQYF. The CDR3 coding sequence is TGCGCCAGCAGTGAGTCGGACATCCAAGAGACCCAGTACTTC.